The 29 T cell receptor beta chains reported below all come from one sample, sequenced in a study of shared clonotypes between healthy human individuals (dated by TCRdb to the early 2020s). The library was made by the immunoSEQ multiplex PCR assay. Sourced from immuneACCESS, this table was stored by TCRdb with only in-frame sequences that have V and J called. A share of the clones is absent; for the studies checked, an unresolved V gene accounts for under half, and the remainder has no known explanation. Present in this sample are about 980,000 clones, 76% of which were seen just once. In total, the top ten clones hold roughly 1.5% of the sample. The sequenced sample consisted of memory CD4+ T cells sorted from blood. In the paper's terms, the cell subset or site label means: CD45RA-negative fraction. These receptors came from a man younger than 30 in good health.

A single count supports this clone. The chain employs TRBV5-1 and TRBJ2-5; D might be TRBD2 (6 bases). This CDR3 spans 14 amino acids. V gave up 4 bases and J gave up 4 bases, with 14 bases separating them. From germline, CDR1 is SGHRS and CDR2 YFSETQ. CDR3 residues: CASSNSVGGETQYF. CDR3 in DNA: TGCGCCAGCAGCAACTCCGTGGGGGGAGAGACCCAGTACTTC.

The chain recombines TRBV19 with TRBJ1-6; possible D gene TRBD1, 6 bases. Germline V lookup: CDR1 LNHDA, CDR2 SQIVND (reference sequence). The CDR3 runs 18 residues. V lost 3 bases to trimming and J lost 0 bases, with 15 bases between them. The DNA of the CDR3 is TGTGCCAGTAGTATGAAAGGGGGAACAAGCTCCTATAATTCACCCCTCCACTTT. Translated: CASSMKGGTSSYNSPLHF.

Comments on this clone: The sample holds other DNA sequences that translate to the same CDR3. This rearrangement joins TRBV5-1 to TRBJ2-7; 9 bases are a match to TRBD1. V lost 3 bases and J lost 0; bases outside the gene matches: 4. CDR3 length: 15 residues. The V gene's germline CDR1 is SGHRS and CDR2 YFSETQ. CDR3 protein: CASSWGTGFSYEQYF. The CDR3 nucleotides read TGCGCCAGCAGCTGGGGGACAGGGTTCTCCTACGAGCAGTACTTC.

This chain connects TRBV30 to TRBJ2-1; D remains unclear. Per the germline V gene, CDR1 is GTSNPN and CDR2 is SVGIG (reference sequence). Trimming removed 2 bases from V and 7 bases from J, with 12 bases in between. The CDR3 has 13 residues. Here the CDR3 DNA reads TGTGCCTGGAGTCCCCTCCCTCGGAATGAGCAGTTCTTC. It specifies CAWSPLPRNEQFF.

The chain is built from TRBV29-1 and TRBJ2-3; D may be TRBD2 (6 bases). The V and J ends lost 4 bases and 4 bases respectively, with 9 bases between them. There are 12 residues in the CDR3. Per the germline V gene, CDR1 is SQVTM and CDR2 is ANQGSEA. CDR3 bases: TGCAGCGTTGTACCGGGGGCAGATACGCAGTATTTT. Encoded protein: CSVVPGADTQYF.

The DNA for the CDR3 is TGTGCCAGCAGCTTAGCGCTAGCGGGCACGGGTAGGGAGACCCAGTACTTC. As protein: CASSLALAGTGRETQYF. This chain joins TRBV7-2 and TRBJ2-5, with TRBD2 matching over 8 bases. This CDR3 comprises 17 residues. The trim removed 0 bases at V and 5 bases at J, leaving 11 bases unmatched. Germline CDR1 is SGHTA and CDR2 is FQGNSA.

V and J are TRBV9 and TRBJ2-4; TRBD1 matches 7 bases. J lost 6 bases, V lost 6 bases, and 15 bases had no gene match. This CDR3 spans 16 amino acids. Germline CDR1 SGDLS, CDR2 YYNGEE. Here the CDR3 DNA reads TGTGCCAGCACCCCCTCCGGGACAGACCTGAGAAACATTCAGTACTTC. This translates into CASTPSGTDLRNIQYF.

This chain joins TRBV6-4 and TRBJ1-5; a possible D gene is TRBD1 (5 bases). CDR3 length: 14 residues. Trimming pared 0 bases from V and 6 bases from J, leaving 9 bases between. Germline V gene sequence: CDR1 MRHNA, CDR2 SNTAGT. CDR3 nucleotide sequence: TGTGCCAGCAGTGACTCGGTGGGGGGTCAGCCCCAGCATTTT. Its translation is CASSDSVGGQPQHF.

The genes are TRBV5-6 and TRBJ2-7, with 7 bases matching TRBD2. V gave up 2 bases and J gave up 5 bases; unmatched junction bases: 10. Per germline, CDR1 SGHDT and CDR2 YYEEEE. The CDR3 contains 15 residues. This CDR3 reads CASSFPGGTGHEQYF. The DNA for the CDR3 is TGTGCCAGCAGCTTCCCGGGAGGAACGGGCCACGAGCAGTACTTC.

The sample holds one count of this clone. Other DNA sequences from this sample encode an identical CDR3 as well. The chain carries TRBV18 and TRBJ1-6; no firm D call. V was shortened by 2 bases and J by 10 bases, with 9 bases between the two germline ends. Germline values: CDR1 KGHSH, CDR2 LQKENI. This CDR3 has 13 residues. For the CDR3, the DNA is TGTGCCAGCTCACCAGGGGTCAACTCACCCCTCCACTTT. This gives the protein CASSPGVNSPLHF.

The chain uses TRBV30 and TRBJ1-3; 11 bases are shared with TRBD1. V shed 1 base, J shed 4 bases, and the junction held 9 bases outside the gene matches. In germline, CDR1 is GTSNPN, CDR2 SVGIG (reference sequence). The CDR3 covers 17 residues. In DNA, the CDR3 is TGTGCCTGGAGTGATACCCGGGACAGGGGGTTCGGAAACACCATATATTTT. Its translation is CAWSDTRDRGFGNTIYF.

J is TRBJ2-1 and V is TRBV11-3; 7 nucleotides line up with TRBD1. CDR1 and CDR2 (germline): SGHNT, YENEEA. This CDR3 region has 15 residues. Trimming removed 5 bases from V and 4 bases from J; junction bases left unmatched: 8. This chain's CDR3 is CASSLRDSSYNEQFF. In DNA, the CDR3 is TGTGCCAGCAGCCTCCGGGACAGTTCTTACAATGAGCAGTTCTTC.

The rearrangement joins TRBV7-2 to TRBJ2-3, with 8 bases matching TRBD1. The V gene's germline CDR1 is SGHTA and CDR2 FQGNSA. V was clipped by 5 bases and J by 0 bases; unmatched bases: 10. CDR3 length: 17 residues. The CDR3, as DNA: TGTGCCAGCAGCGCCCGCCGGACAGGGCCTAGCACAGATACGCAGTATTTT. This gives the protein CASSARRTGPSTDTQYF.

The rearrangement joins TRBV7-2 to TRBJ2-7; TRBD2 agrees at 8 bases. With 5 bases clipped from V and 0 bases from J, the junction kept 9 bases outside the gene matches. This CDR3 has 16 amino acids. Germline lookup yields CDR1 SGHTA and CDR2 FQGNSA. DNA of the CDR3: TGTGCCAGCAGCCTTACGGGAGGGCAGGGCTCCTACGAGCAGTACTTC. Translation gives CASSLTGGQGSYEQYF.

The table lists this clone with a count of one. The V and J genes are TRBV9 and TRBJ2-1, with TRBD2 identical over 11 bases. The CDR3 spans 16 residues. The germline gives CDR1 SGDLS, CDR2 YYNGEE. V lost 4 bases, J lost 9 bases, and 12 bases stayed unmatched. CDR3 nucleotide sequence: TGTGCCAGCAGCAGGTCCGGGACTAGCGGTATAGCTGAGCAGTTCTTC. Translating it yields CASSRSGTSGIAEQFF.

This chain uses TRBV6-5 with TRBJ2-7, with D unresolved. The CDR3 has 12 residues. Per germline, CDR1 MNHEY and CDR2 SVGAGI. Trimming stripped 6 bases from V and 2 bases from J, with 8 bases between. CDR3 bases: TGTGCCAGCAGCACCCCCCCCTACGAGCAGTACTTC. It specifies CASSTPPYEQYF.

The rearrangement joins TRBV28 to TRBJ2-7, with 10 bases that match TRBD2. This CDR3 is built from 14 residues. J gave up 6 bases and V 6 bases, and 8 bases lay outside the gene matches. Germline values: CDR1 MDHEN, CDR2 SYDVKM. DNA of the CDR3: TGTGCCAGCAGGAGCGGGGGGGCCGTCCCCGAGCAGTACTTC. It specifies CASRSGGAVPEQYF.

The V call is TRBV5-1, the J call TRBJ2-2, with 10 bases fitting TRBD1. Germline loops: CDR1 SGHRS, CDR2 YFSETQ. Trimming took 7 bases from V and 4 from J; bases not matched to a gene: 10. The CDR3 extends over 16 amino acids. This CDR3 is CASYPRGQGTTGELFF. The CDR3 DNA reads TGCGCCAGCTACCCACGGGGACAGGGGACCACCGGGGAGCTGTTTTTT.

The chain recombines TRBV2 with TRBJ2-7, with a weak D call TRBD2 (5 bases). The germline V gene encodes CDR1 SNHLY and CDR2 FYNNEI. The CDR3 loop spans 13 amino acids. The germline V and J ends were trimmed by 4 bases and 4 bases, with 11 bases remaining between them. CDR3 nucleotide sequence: TGTGCCAGCAGTGTGGACTTTCCGTACGAGCAGTACTTC. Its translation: CASSVDFPYEQYF.

CDR3 amino acids: CASSYSSSGNIQYF. The CDR3 DNA reads as TGTGCCAGCAGTTACTCCTCGTCGGGAAACATTCAGTACTTC. J is TRBJ2-4 and V is TRBV6-5; D is unresolved. CDR1 MNHEY and CDR2 SVGAGI come from the germline V gene. V dropped 0 bases and J dropped 6 bases, with 9 bases sitting between them. The CDR3 is 14 amino acids.

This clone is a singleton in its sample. CDR3 in DNA: TGCGCCAGCAGTCATAGGGGGTTTTGGGCTTTCTTT. It encodes CASSHRGFWAFF. The chain uses TRBV23-1 and TRBJ1-1; tentatively, D is TRBD1 (6 bases). TRBV23-1 is marked as an open reading frame, function uncertain. CDR3 length: 12 amino acids. Trimming shortened V by 3 bases and J by 11 bases, and 13 bases separated the two germline ends.

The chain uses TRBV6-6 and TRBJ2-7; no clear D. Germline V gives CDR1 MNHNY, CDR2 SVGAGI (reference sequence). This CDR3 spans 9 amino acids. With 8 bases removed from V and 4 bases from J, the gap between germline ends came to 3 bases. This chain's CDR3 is CASGYEQYF. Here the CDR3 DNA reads TGTGCCAGCGGGTACGAGCAGTACTTC.

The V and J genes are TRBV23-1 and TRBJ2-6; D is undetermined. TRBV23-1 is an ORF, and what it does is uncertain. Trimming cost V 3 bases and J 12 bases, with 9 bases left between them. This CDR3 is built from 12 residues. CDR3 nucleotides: TGCGCCAGCAGTCACCGGGTTTGCGTCCTGACTTTC. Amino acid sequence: CASSHRVCVLTF.

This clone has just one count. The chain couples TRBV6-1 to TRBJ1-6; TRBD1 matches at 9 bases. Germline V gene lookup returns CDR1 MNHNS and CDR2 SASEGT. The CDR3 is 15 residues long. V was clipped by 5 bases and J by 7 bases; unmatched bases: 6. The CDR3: CASSQTGGTNSPLHF. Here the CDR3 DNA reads TGTGCCAGCAGTCAGACAGGGGGTACGAATTCACCCCTCCACTTT.

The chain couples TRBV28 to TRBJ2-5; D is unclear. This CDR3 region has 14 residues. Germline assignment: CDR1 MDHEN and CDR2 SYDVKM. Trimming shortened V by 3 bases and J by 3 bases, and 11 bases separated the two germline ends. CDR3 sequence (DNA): TGTGCCAGCAGTTTTTCTACCCCCGAAGAGACCCAGTACTTC. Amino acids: CASSFSTPEETQYF.

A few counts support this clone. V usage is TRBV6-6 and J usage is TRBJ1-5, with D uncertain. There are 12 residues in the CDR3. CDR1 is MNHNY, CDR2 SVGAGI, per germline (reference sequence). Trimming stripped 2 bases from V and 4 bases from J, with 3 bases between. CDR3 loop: CASSYRNQPQHF. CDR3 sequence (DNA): TGTGCCAGCAGTTACCGAAATCAGCCCCAGCATTTT.

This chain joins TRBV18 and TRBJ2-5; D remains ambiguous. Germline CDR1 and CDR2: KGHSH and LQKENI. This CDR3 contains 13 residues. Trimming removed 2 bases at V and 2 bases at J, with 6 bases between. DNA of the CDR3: TGTGCCAGCTCACCAATGGATCAAGAGACCCAGTACTTC. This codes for CASSPMDQETQYF.

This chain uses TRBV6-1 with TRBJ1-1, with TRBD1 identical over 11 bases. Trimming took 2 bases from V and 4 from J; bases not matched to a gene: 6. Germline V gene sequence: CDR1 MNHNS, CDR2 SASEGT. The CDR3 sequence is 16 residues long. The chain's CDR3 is CASSEILGQGGTEAFF. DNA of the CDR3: TGTGCCAGCAGTGAAATTCTGGGACAGGGGGGCACTGAAGCTTTCTTT.

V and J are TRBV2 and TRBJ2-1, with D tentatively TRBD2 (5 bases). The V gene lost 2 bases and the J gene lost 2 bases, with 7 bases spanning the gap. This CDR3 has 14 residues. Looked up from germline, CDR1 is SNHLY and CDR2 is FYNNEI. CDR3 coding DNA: TGTGCCAGCAGTGAAACGCGGGCCTACAATGAGCAGTTCTTC. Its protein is CASSETRAYNEQFF.